Following are 31 T cell receptor beta chains from one sample sequenced in a study of immune heterogeneity within non-small cell lung tumors. Samples each supplied 600 ng of bulk tumor genomic DNA as template. Several far-apart biopsies were taken per primary tumor during surgery. These patients got curative surgery after being newly diagnosed with untreated non-small cell lung cancer. Multiplex PCR amplified the TCR beta CDR3 region. Its first round ran for 9 to 11 cycles with 32 V and 13 J primers. TCRdb independently ran MiXCR on the multiplex PCR reads; one entry per CDR3 protein. Of 9,500 to 11,000 distinct CDR3 sequences listed, around 27% are singletons. Material: lung tumor tissue. The source is a woman aged 45 to 65 with non-small cell lung cancer.

By its share, this clonotype is medium-sized (0.01 to 0.1%). The V and J genes are TRBV20-1 and TRBJ1-4; D is undetermined. Germline V CDR1 and CDR2: DFQATT, SNEGSKA (reference sequence). CDR3 length equals 12 residues. The V and J ends lost 2 bases and 13 bases respectively, with 14 bases between them. CDR3 DNA: TGCAGTGCTAGATTCCAGGAGAAGGGACTGTTTTTT. Residues: CSARFQEKGLFF.

This clonotype was seen repeatedly, ten times or more. J is TRBJ1-3 and V is TRBV3-1; D uncertain. The CDR3 is made up of 13 amino acids. With 9 bases removed from V and 2 bases from J, the gap between germline ends came to 11 bases. CDR1 LGHDT and CDR2 YNNKEL come from the germline V gene (reference sequence). CDR3 protein: CASKQLTGNTIYF. Here the CDR3 DNA reads TGTGCCAGTAAACAGCTCACTGGAAACACCATATATTTT.

The genes are TRBV10-3 and TRBJ2-4; D is perhaps TRBD1 or TRBD2 (6 bases each). The CDR3 contains 18 residues. V was clipped by 0 bases and J by 1 base, with 16 bases between them. Germline CDR1 is ENHRY and CDR2 is SYGVKD. The CDR3 DNA sequence: TGTGCCATCAGTGAGTCTGCGGGGTGGGGGCCGGCCAAAAACATTCAGTACTTC. This gives the protein CAISESAGWGPAKNIQYF.

Judged by abundance, this clonotype is medium-sized. V is TRBV7-9 and J is TRBJ2-7; D is possibly TRBD1 (6 bases). The CDR3 has 14 amino acids. The germline gives CDR1 SEHNR, CDR2 FQNEAQ (reference sequence). V lost 0 bases and J lost 11, with 17 bases in between. The chain's CDR3 is CASSLARLHGQKYF. CDR3 nucleotide sequence: TGTGCCAGCAGCTTAGCTAGGCTTCACGGACAGAAGTACTTC. The whole variable domain, remainder taken from reference TRBV7-9 and TRBJ2-7, is DTGVSQNPRHKITKRGQNVTFRCDPISEHNRLYWYRQTLGQGPEFLTYFQNEAQLEKSRLLSDRFSAERPKGSFSTLEIQRTEQGDSAMYLCASSLARLHGQKYFGPGTRLTVT.

The chain uses TRBV10-3 and TRBJ2-5, with D possibly being TRBD1 (5 bases). The ends were cut back, 3 bases at V and 3 bases at J, with 5 bases in the middle. CDR1 and CDR2 (germline): ENHRY, SYGVKD. The CDR3 is made up of 12 amino acids. Here the CDR3 reads CAISDREETQYF. In DNA form, the CDR3 reads TGTGCCATCAGTGACAGGGAAGAGACCCAGTACTTC.

By frequency in the sample, this clonotype is medium-sized. The chain joins TRBV7-8 to TRBJ1-4, with 7 bases identical to TRBD1. Germline values: CDR1 SGHVS, CDR2 FQNEAQ. Trimming at V came to 0 bases and at J to 8 bases, leaving 9 bases not matched to a gene. CDR3 length equals 16 residues. This CDR3 is CASSLASRQGGEKLFF. In DNA, the CDR3 is TGTGCCAGCAGCTTAGCATCGAGACAGGGCGGAGAAAAACTGTTTTTT.

This clonotype was observed many times. The V gene is TRBV27, the J gene TRBJ2-1; perhaps TRBD1 as D (5 bases). V shed 3 bases and J shed 8 bases, with 14 bases lying between them. The germline CDR1 and CDR2 sequences are MNHEY and SMNVEV (reference sequence). CDR3 length equals 14 residues. This CDR3 is CASSLKTPRDEQFF. Here the CDR3 DNA reads TGTGCCAGCAGTTTGAAAACCCCCAGGGATGAGCAGTTCTTC.

A word on this clonotype: One end of the junction fails to match germline, which may point to a read error. The chain joins TRBV18 to TRBJ2-1, with D possibly being TRBD2 (5 bases). The CDR3 covers 16 residues. The germline V gene has CDR1 KGHSH and CDR2 LQKENI. Here the CDR3 reads CASSPTEGRPYNEQLF. CDR3 DNA: TGTGCCAGCTCACCAACAGAGGGAAGGCCCTACAATGAGCAGCTCTTC.

This clonotype was seen only a few times. V is TRBV3-1 and J is TRBJ1-1, with 8 bases lining up with TRBD1. CDR1 LGHDT and CDR2 YNNKEL come from the germline V gene (reference sequence). This CDR3 spans 14 amino acids. The trim removed 2 bases at V and 5 bases at J, leaving 4 bases unmatched. CDR3 protein: CASSQWTGRTEAFF. DNA of the CDR3: TGTGCCAGCAGCCAATGGACAGGGCGAACTGAAGCTTTCTTT.

The CDR3 loop reads CASSPWQGPAPGYTF. The CDR3 DNA is TGTGCCAGCAGTCCCTGGCAGGGGCCCGCCCCGGGCTACACCTTC. The V and J genes are TRBV27 and TRBJ1-2; perhaps TRBD1 as D (6 bases). CDR3 length: 15 residues. Germline-derived CDR1 and CDR2 are MNHEY and SMNVEV (reference sequence). V lost 5 bases and J 8 bases, leaving 21 bases between the germline ends.

This clonotype was picked up many times. The chain carries TRBV6-5 and TRBJ2-5, with TRBD1 as a possible D gene (5 bases). The CDR3 length is 15 residues. V lost 0 bases and J 5 bases, leaving 13 bases between the germline ends. Germline CDR1 reads MNHEY; CDR2 reads SVGAGI. CDR3 region: CASSYSFSGLETQYF. The CDR3 DNA reads TGTGCCAGCAGTTACTCATTCTCAGGGCTGGAGACCCAGTACTTC.

This clonotype appeared many times. The chain combines TRBV20-1 with TRBJ2-1, with 14 bases lining up with TRBD2. Germline CDR1 and CDR2: DFQATT and SNEGSKA (reference sequence). V trimming: 6 bases; J trimming: 8 bases; junction bases outside the gene matches: 15. The CDR3 is 17 amino acids. CDR3 coding DNA: TGCAGTGCAATACCTTTGACTAGCGGGAGGGCAAGGGATGAGCAGTTCTTC. As protein: CSAIPLTSGRARDEQFF.

There are many counts of this clonotype. This chain links TRBV6-1 with TRBJ1-4; D is ambiguous. The CDR3 is 13 residues long. V was clipped by 5 bases and J by 8 bases, with 12 bases between them. Germline loops: CDR1 MNHNS, CDR2 SASEGT. CDR3 in DNA: TGTGCCAGCAGTACCCCCGGGGAAGAAAAACTGTTTTTT. Amino acids: CASSTPGEEKLFF.

This clonotype was detected only a few times. J is TRBJ2-1 and V is TRBV3-1, with 8 bases identical to TRBD2. V lost 1 base to trimming and J lost 6 bases; unmatched junction nucleotides: 11. The CDR3 is 17 residues long. Germline lookup yields CDR1 LGHDT and CDR2 YNNKEL (reference sequence). The CDR3 sequence is CASSQVSAGGSRNEQFF. The CDR3 DNA reads as TGTGCCAGCAGCCAAGTTAGCGCGGGGGGTTCACGCAATGAGCAGTTCTTC.

This clonotype was seen repeatedly, ten times or more. This chain links TRBV4-2 with TRBJ1-2, with 7 nucleotides matching TRBD1. After removal of 0 bases from V and 4 bases from J, the junction contained 26 bases not matched to a gene. From germline, CDR1 is LGHNA and CDR2 YNFKEQ. The CDR3 consists of 22 residues. CDR3 sequence reads: CASSQDWGTTGRHSSWSYGYTF. The CDR3 DNA follows: TGTGCCAGCAGCCAAGATTGGGGGACGACAGGGAGACACTCTTCTTGGTCCTATGGCTACACCTTC.

The sample holds a few counts of this clonotype. The chain is built from TRBV27 and TRBJ2-1; D might be TRBD2 (7 bases). Looked up from germline, CDR1 is MNHEY and CDR2 is SMNVEV (reference sequence). The CDR3 contains 15 residues. Trimming shortened V by 2 bases and J by 10 bases, and 18 bases separated the two germline ends. CDR3 bases: TGTGCCAGCAGTTTACCCTCAGCCGGGGGGCTCGAGCAGTTCTTC. This codes for CASSLPSAGGLEQFF.

Details on this clonotype: A much larger clone lies one base from this, so it may be a read error. V and J are TRBV7-8 and TRBJ2-3, with TRBD1 identical over 9 bases. This CDR3 has 16 residues. The germline V gene has CDR1 SGHVS and CDR2 FQNEAQ. V lost 4 bases and J lost 2; bases outside the gene matches: 7. The CDR3 is CASSSGQGTITDTQYF. In DNA form, the CDR3 reads TGTGCCAGCAGCTCCGGACAGGGGACTATCACAGATACGCAGTATTTT.

In regard to this clonotype: One junction end disagrees with the germline gene, perhaps due to a read error. Written as DNA, the CDR3 is TGTGCCAGCAGCTTACTAGCGGGGGGGCACGTAGAGACCCAGTGCTTC. It is translated as CASSLLAGGHVETQCF. The chain has TRBV7-2 and TRBJ2-5, with 12 bases aligning to TRBD2. The CDR3 runs 16 residues. The germline V gene encodes CDR1 SGHTA and CDR2 FQGNSA.

The chain joins TRBV12-3 or TRBV12-4 to TRBJ2-1, with no clear D. V lost 2 bases and J lost 6, with 8 bases in between. The length of the CDR3 is 13 residues. This chain's CDR3 is CASSLWATNEQFF. CDR3 DNA: TGTGCCAGCAGTTTATGGGCCACCAATGAGCAGTTCTTC.

This clonotype was observed many times. The CDR3 protein is CASSPSGRLIANTGELFF. The CDR3 coding sequence is TGTGCCAGCAGCCCTAGTGGGAGGCTCATCGCGAACACCGGGGAGCTGTTTTTT. The chain uses TRBV14 and TRBJ2-2, with D possibly matching TRBD2 (6 bases). The CDR3 is 18 residues long. Germline CDR1 reads SGHDN; CDR2 reads FVKESK. V was trimmed by 4 bases and J by 0 bases, leaving 18 bases between them.

This clonotype was detected ten times or more. V is TRBV6-1 and J is TRBJ2-7; 8 bases map to TRBD1. The CDR3 has 15 amino acids. V lost 4 bases to trimming and J lost 0 bases; unmatched junction nucleotides: 5. The germline V gene encodes CDR1 MNHNS and CDR2 SASEGT. CDR3 in amino acids: CASSVRTGSSYEQYF. Written as DNA, the CDR3 is TGTGCCAGCAGTGTCCGGACAGGGAGCTCCTACGAGCAGTACTTC.

In its sample, this clonotype ranks as medium-sized. The chain recombines TRBV20-1 with TRBJ2-7; D may be TRBD2 (6 bases). Per germline, CDR1 DFQATT and CDR2 SNEGSKA (reference sequence). The CDR3 covers 12 residues. Trimming cost V 3 bases and J 4 bases, with 10 bases left between them. CDR3 loop: CSASRGSYEQYF. The CDR3 coding sequence is TGCAGTGCTAGCCGGGGGAGTTACGAGCAGTACTTC.

By share, this clonotype counts as medium-sized. The chain recombines TRBV4-1 with TRBJ2-7, with D perhaps TRBD2 (5 bases). V was pared by 4 bases and J by 2 bases, with 15 bases between. The CDR3 totals 15 residues. The germline CDR1 and CDR2 sequences are MGHRA and YSYEKL. The CDR3 DNA reads TGCGCCAGCAGCCTTAACACGGGGTATACCTACGAGCAGTACTTC. Residues: CASSLNTGYTYEQYF.

On this clonotype itself: With a much larger clone just one base away, this may be a read error. V is TRBV24-1 and J is TRBJ2-7; D is undetermined. The V and J ends lost 9 bases and 0 bases respectively, with 8 bases between them. CDR3 length: 12 amino acids. Germline lookup yields CDR1 KGHDR and CDR2 SFDVKD. Here the CDR3 reads CATGDVSYEQYF. CDR3 bases: TGTGCCACCGGCGACGTCTCCTACGAGCAGTACTTC.

This clonotype has a handful of counts. The CDR3 does not end in the conserved phenylalanine or tryptophan, so this is likely a read error. The chain uses TRBV5-1 and TRBJ1-1; D possibly corresponds to TRBD1 (5 bases). Trimming removed 5 bases from V and 1 base from J, with 18 bases in between. CDR1 and CDR2 (germline): SGHRS, YFSETQ. This CDR3 has 16 amino acids. As DNA, the CDR3 is TGCGCCAGCAGTCCCCGGGTCCCGGGGGGGAACACTGAAGCTTTCTCT. It encodes CASSPRVPGGNTEAFS.

This clonotype was counted at least ten times. The V call is TRBV9, the J call TRBJ2-3; 10 nucleotides align to TRBD2. J gave up 9 bases and V 0 bases, and 7 bases lay outside the gene matches. This CDR3 contains 15 residues. Germline-derived CDR1 and CDR2 are SGDLS and YYNGEE. This chain's CDR3 is CASSVGSGGALTQYF. CDR3 DNA sequence: TGTGCCAGCAGCGTAGGAAGCGGGGGGGCATTAACGCAGTATTTT.

This clonotype came up many times. The rearrangement links TRBV6-5 to TRBJ2-7, with D perhaps given as TRBD1 or TRBD2 (5 bases each). Looked up from germline, CDR1 is MNHEY and CDR2 is SVGAGI. The CDR3 sequence is 14 residues long. V lost 2 bases and J 4 bases, leaving 12 bases between the germline ends. CDR3 DNA sequence: TGTGCCAGCAGTTACACCAGGGACGGTTACGAGCAGTACTTC. It yields the protein CASSYTRDGYEQYF.

V usage is TRBV5-1 and J usage is TRBJ1-1; D is undetermined. Germline V gene lookup returns CDR1 SGHRS and CDR2 YFSETQ. V lost 3 bases, J lost 4 bases, and 13 bases lay in between. The CDR3 is 14 amino acids. The DNA of the CDR3 is TGCGCCAGCAGCTCCGGGATTCGAGGCACTGAAGCTTTCTTT. Encoded protein: CASSSGIRGTEAFF.

This clonotype was counted at least ten times. The rearrangement joins TRBV5-4 to TRBJ2-6, with D possibly TRBD2 on 7 matching bases. The germline V gene encodes CDR1 SGHNT and CDR2 YYREEE (reference sequence). This CDR3 is 17 amino acids long. Trimming cost V 0 bases and J 1 base, with 11 bases left between them. The CDR3: CASSLGGGRSGANVLTF. The CDR3 bases are TGTGCCAGCAGCTTGGGGGGGGGGCGGTCTGGGGCCAACGTCCTGACTTTC.

V gene TRBV2 combines with J gene TRBJ2-6; D possibly corresponds to TRBD1 (5 bases). Germline lookup yields CDR1 SNHLY and CDR2 FYNNEI. V dropped 7 bases and J dropped 2 bases, with 9 bases sitting between them. The length of the CDR3 is 14 residues. The CDR3 sequence is CASKDITGANVLTF. As DNA, the CDR3 is TGTGCCAGCAAGGACATTACTGGGGCCAACGTCCTGACTTTC.

J is TRBJ1-2 and V is TRBV5-6; 7 bases match TRBD1. Germline-derived CDR1 and CDR2 are SGHDT and YYEEEE. The length of the CDR3 is 15 residues. V shed 0 bases, J shed 7 bases, and the junction held 9 bases outside the gene matches. The CDR3 DNA sequence: TGTGCCAGCAGCTTGGGACAGGGTAGGAGAGCTGGCTACACCTTC. Amino acid sequence: CASSLGQGRRAGYTF.